This T cell receptor beta chain was sequenced in a study of T cell repertoires in cytomegalovirus infection. Regarding the study as a whole: In two of eight donors, the top clonotype was HLA-C-restricted CMV-specific.

Via MiXCR, TCRdb re-called the reads, giving one row per CDR3 protein. The table records a few hundred thousand distinct CDR3 sequences, under 20% of them present only once. Germline CDR1 reads SGHRS; CDR2 reads YFSETQ. With 0 bases removed from V and 2 bases from J, the gap between germline ends came to 18 bases. The CDR3 consists of 17 residues. A note on this clonotype: The antigen remains unidentified.

The sequence came from a human donor in good health (CMV status not recorded). Some clones in this sample may be carry-over from other donors' samples. This chain joins TRBV5-1 and TRBJ2-7; D uncertain. Sequencing used PBMCs. The CDR3 bases are TGCGCCAGCAGCTTGGTTTTAAACCCCACCCGACCCTACGAGCAGTACTTC. Its translation is CASSLVLNPTRPYEQYF.